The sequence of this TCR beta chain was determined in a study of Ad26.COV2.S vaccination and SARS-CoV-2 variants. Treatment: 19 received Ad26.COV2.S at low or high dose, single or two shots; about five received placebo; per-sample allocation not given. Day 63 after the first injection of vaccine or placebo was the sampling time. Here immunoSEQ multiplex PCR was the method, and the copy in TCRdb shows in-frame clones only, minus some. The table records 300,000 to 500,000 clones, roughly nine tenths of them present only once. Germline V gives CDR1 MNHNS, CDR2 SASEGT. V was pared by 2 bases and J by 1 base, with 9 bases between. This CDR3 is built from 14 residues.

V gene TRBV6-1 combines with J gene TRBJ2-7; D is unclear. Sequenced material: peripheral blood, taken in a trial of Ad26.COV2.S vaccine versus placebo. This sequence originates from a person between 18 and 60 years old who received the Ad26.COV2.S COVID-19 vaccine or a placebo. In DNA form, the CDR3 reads TGTGCCAGCAGTGAATCGCAGGCTTCCTACGAGCAGTACTTC. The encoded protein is CASSESQASYEQYF.